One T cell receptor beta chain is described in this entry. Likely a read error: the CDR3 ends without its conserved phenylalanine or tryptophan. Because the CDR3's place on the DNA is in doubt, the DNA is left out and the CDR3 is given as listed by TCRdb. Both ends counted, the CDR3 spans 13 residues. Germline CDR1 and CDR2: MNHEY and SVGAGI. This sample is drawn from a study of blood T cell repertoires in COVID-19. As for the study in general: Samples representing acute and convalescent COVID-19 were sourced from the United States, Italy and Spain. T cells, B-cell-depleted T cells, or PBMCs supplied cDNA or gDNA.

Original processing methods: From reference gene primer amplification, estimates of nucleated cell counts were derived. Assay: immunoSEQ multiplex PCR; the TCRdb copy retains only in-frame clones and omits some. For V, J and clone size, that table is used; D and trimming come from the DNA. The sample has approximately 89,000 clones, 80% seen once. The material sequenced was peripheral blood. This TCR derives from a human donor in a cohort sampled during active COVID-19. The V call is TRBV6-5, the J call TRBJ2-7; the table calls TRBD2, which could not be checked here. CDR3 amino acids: CASSPGTSGRADL.